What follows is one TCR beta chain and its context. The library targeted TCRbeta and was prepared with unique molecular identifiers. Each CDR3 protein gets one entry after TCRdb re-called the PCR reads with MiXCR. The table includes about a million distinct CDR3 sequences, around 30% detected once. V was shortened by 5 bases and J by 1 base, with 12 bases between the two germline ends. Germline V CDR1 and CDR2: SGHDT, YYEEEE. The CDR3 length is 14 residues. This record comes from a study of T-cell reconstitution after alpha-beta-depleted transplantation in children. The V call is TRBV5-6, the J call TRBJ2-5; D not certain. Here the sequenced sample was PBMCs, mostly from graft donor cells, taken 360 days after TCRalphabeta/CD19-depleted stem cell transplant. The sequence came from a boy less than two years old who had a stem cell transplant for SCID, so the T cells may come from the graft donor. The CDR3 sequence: CASRHLRPQETQYF. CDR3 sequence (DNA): TGTGCCAGCAGGCACCTGAGGCCCCAAGAGACCCAGTACTTC. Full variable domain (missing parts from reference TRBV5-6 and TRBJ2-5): DAGVTQSPTHLIKTRGQQVTLRCSPKSGHDTVSWYQQALGQGPQFIFQYYEEEERQRGNFPDRFSGHQFPNYSSELNVNALLLGDSALYLCASRHLRPQETQYFGPGTRLLVL.